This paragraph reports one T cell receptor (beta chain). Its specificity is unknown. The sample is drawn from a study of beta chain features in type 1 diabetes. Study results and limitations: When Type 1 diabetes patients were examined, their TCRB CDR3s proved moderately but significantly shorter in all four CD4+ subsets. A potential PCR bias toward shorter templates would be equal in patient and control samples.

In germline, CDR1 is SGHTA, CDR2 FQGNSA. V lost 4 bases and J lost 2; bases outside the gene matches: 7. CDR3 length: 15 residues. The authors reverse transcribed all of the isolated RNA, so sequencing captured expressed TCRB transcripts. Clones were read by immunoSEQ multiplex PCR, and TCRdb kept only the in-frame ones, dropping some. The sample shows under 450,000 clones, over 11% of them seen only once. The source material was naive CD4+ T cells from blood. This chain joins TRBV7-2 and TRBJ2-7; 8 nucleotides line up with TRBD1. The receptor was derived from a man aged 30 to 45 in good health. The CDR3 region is CASSSMTGATYEQYF. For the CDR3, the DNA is TGTGCCAGCAGCTCGATGACAGGGGCGACCTACGAGCAGTACTTC.